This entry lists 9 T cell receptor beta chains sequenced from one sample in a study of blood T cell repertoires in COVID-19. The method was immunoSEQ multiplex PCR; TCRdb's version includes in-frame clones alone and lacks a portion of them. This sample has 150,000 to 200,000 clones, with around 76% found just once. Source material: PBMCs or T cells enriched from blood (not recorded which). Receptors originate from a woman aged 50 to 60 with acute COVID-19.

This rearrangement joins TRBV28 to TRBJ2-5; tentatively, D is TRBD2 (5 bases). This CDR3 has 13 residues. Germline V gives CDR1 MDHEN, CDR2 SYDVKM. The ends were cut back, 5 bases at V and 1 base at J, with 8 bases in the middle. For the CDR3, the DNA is TGTGCCAGCAGTCGGGGTTTCCAAGAGACCCAGTACTTC. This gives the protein CASSRGFQETQYF.

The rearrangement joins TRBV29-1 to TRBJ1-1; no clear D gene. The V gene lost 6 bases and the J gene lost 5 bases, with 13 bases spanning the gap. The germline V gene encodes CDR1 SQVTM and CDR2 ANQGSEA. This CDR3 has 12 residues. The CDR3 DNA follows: TGCAGCGTCCATTATCAGTGGACTGAAGCTTTCTTT. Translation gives CSVHYQWTEAFF.

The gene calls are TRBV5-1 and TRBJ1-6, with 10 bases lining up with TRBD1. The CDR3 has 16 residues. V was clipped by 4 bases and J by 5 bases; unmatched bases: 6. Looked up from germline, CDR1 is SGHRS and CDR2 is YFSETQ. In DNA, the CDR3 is TGCGCCAGCAGCCCCCGGGACAGGGGAAATAATTCACCCCTCCACTTT. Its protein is CASSPRDRGNNSPLHF.

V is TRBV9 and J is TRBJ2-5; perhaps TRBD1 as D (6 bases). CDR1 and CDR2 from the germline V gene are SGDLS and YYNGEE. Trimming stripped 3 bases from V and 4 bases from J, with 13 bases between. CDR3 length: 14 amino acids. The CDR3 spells CASSAYFRGETQYF. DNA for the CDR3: TGTGCCAGCAGCGCTTATTTCAGGGGAGAGACCCAGTACTTC.

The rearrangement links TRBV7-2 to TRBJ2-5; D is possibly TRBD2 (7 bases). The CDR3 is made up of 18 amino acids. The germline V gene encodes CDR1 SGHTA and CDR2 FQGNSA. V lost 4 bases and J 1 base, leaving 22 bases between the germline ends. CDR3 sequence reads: CASSSRGRGTPFQETQYF. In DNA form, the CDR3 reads TGTGCCAGCAGCTCCCGGGGGCGGGGGACCCCTTTCCAAGAGACCCAGTACTTC.

The DNA of the CDR3 is TGTGCCAGTACCACGACAGGAATCCGTTATGGCTACACCTTC. The encoded protein is CASTTTGIRYGYTF. The rearrangement uses TRBV19 and TRBJ1-2; D perhaps matches TRBD1 (6 bases). CDR3 length: 14 amino acids. Trimming left V 7 bases short and J 5 bases short, with 17 bases between. Germline lookup yields CDR1 LNHDA and CDR2 SQIVND (reference sequence).

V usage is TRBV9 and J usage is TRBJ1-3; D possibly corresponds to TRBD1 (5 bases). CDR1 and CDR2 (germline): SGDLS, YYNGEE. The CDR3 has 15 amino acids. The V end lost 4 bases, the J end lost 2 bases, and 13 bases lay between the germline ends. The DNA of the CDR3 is TGTGCCAGCAGCCCAGGGTGGAAGGCTGGAAACACCATATATTTT. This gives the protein CASSPGWKAGNTIYF.

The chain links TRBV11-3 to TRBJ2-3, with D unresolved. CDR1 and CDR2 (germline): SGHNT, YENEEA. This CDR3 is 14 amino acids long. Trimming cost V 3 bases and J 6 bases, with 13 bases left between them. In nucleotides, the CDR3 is TGTGCCAGCAGCTTGGGTGGCTCTAGGGATACGCAGTATTTT. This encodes CASSLGGSRDTQYF.

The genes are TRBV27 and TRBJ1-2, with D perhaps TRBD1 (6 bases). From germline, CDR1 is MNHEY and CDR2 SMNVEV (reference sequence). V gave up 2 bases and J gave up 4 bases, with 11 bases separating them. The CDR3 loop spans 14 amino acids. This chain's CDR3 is CASSLGGGPYGYTF. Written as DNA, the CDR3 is TGTGCCAGCAGTTTAGGGGGCGGACCCTATGGCTACACCTTC.